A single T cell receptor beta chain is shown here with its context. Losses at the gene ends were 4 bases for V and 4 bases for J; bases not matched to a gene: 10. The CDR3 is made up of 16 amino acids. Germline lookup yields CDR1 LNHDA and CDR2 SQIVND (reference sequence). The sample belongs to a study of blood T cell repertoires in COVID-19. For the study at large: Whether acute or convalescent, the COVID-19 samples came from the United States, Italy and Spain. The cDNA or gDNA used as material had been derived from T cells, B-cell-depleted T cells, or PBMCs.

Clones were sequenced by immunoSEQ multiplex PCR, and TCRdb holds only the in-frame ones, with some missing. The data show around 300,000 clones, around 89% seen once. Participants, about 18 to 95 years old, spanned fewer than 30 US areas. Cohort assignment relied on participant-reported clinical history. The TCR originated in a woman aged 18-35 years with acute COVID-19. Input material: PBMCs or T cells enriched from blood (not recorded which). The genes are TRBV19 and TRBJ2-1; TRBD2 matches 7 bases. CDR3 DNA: TGTGCCAGTAGTACTAACCGACTAGCTTTTTACAATGAGCAGTTCTTC. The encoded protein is CASSTNRLAFYNEQFF.